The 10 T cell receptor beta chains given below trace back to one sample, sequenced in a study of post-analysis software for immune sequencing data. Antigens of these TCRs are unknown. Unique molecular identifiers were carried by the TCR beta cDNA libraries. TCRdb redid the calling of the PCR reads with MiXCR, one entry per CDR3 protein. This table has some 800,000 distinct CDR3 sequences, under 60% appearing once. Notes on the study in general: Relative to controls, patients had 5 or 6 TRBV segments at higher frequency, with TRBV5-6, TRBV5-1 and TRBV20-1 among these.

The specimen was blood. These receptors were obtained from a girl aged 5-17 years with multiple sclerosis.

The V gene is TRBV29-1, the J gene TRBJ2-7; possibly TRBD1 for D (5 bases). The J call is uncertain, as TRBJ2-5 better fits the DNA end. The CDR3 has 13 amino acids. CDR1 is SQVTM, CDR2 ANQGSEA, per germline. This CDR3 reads CSVEWAGPETQYF. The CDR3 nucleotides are TGCAGCGTTGAATGGGCAGGGCCAGAGACCCAGTACTTC.

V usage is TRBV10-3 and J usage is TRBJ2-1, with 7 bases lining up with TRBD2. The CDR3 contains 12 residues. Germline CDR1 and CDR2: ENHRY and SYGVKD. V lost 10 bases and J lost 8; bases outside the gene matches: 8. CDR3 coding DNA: TGTGCCACAACCGGGACTATCCATGAGCAGTTCTTC. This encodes CATTGTIHEQFF.

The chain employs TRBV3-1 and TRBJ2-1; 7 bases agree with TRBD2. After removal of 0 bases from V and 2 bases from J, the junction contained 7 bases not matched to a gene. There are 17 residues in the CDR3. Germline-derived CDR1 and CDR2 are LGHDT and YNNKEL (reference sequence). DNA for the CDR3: TGTGCCAGCAGCCAAGATATACTAGCGAAGACCTACAATGAGCAGTTCTTC. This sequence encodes CASSQDILAKTYNEQFF.

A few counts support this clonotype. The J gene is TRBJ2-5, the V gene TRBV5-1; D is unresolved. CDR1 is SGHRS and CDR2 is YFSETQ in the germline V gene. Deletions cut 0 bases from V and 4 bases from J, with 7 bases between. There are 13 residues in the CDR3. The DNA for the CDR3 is TGCGCCAGCAGCTTGGTTGTGACAGAGACCCAGTACTTC. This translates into CASSLVVTETQYF. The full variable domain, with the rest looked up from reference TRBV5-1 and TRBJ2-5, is KAGVTQTPRYLIKTRGQQVTLSCSPISGHRSVSWYQQTPGQGLQFLFEYFSETQRNKGNFPGRFSGRQFSNSRSEMNVSTLELGDSALYLCASSLVVTETQYFGPGTRLLVL.

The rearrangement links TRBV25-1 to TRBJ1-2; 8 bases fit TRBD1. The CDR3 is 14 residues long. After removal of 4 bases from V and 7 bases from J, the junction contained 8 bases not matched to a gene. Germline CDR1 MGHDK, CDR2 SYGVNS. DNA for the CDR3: TGTGCCAGCAGTGCTATTGGACAGGGTGGTGGCTACACCTTC. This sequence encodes CASSAIGQGGGYTF.

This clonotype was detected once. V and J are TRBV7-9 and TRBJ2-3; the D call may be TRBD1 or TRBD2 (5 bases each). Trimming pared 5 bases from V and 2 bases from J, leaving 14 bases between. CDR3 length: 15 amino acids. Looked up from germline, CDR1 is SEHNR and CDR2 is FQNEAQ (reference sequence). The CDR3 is CASSRSTGLTDTQYF. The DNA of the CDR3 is TGTGCCAGCAGCCGCTCAACGGGGCTCACAGATACGCAGTATTTT.

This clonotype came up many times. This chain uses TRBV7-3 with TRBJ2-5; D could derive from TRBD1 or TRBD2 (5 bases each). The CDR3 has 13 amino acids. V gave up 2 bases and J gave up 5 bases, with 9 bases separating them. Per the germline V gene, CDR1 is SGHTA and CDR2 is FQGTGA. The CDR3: CASSLREGETQYF. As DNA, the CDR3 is TGTGCCAGCAGCTTACGAGAGGGGGAGACCCAGTACTTC.

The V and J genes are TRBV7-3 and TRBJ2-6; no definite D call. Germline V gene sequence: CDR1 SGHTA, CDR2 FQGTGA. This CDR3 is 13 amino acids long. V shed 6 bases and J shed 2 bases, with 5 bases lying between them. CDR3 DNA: TGTGCCAGCAGTCAACCTGGGGCCAACGTCCTGACTTTC. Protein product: CASSQPGANVLTF.

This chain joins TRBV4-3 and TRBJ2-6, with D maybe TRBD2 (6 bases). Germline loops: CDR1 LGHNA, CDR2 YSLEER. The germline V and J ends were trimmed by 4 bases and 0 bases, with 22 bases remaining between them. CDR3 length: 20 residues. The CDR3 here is CASSRFGTSQHTSGANVLTF. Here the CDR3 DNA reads TGCGCCAGCAGCCGCTTCGGGACTTCCCAACATACCTCTGGGGCCAACGTCCTGACTTTC.

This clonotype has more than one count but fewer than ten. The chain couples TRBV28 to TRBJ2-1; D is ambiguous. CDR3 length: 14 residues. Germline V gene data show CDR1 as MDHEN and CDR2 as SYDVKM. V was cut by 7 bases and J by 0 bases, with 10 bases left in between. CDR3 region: CASKSSDSYNEQFF. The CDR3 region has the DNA TGTGCCAGCAAATCGAGTGACTCCTACAATGAGCAGTTCTTC.